The present T cell receptor (beta chain) was sequenced within a study of blood T cell repertoires in COVID-19 (TCRdb year 2020). Regarding the research as a whole: Collaborator samples came from the United States, Italy and Spain and covered acute and convalescent phases of COVID-19. The samples were drawn from two sources: the first 160 participants of the ongoing ImmuneRACE study, and over 1,000 subjects contributed by 6 global collaborators. The material from the prospective study consisted of cDNA or gDNA derived from T cells, B-cell-depleted T cells, or PBMCs. A de-identified subject ID, COVID-19 status, age in years and sex were almost always included in the sample metadata. The repertoires were made available in a free public database intended to serve as a resource for research on the immune response to SARS-CoV-2. Where HLA class I and class II types were available, the types were taken from metadata supplied by the sample provider, not from assay-based typing. The dataset comprised deeply sampled blood TCRbeta repertoires from subjects exposed to, actively infected with, or recovered from COVID-19. Broader findings and caveats from the paper: How much clinical and demographic metadata was included differed by source and by participant, and the metadata was provided uncurated.

The collaborating institutions used their own protocols to collect whole blood in K2EDTA tubes. Collaborator samples were shipped for TCRbeta analysis as frozen whole blood, isolated PBMCs, or DNA extracted from either sample type. TCRbeta CDR3 regions were amplified from genomic DNA using the immunoSEQ Assay, a bias-controlled multiplex PCR. In the source study's methods: The number of nucleated cells in each sample was estimated from the amplification of reference gene primers within the assay. To quantify the absolute abundance of each unique TCRbeta CDR3 rearrangement, sequence reads were collapsed and filtered. For each sample, productive Simpson clonality was calculated as the square root of Simpson's diversity index across productive rearrangements. TCRdb took this table from immuneACCESS and kept in-frame rearrangements with V and J called. Such tables lack part of the clones; where checked against another copy, unresolved V genes explain under half of the gap, and the rest is unexplained. D and trimming come from the DNA, and the V and J calls and clone size come from that table. For this sample the table gives around 170,000 clones, of which around two thirds were detected only once. About 3% of the sample rests with the top ten.

This clone appeared a few times. It has no known antigen specificity. Per-base qualities were not stored, and no clone one base away is much larger. CDR3 length: 14 amino acids, cysteine to phenylalanine. Just the 42-base CDR3 DNA is kept, in frame starting at base 1. The CDR1 and CDR2 encoded by the germline V gene are SGHTA and FQGNSA. After removal of 3 bases from V and 9 bases from J, the junction retains 5 bases not matched to a gene. Sequences were obtained from peripheral blood. The sequence was collected from a woman of 80 years or more with acute or convalescent COVID-19. The rearrangement combines TRBV7-2 with TRBJ1-4; 9 bases in the middle match TRBD1. At the DNA level, the sequence is TGTGCCAGCAGCTTTTCCGGGACAGGGAAAAAACTGTTTTTT. The translation is CASSFSGTGKKLFF.